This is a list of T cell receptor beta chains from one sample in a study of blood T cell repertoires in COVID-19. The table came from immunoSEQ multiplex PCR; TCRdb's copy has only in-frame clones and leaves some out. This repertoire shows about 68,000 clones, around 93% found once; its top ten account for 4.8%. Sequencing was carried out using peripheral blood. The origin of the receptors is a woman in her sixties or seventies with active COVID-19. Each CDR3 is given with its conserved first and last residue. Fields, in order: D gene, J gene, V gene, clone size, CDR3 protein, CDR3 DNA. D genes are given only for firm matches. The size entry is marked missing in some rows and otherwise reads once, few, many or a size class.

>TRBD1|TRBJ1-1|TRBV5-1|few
CASSAVYRGNTEAFF
TGCGCCAGCAGCGCGGTATACAGGGGAAACACTGAAGCTTTCTTT
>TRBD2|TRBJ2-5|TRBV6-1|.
CASSESGRSLETQYF
TGTGCCAGCAGTGAGAGCGGGAGGAGTTTAGAGACCCAGTACTTC
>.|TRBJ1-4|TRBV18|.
CASSRGIGEKLFF
TGTGCCAGCTCGCGGGGAATCGGTGAAAAACTGTTTTTT
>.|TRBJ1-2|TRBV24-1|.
CATSDLSGYGYTF
TGTGCCACCAGTGATTTATCGGGGTATGGCTACACCTTC
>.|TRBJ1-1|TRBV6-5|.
CASSYGGRDTEAFF
TGTGCCAGCAGTTACGGAGGTCGGGACACTGAAGCTTTCTTT
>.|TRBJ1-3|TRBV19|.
CASSYAPGRGNTIYF
TGTGCCAGTAGTTACGCCCCTGGTAGAGGAAACACCATATATTTT
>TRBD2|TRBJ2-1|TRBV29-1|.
CSVLGLAGNEQFF
TGCAGCGTCCTTGGACTAGCGGGAAATGAGCAGTTCTTC
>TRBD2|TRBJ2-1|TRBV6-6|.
CASSYRRTSGYPVAFF
TGTGCCAGCAGTTACCGTCGGACTAGCGGGTATCCTGTGGCGTTCTTC
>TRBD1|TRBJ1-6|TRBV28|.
CASSTGTGTLTSYNSPLHF
TGTGCCAGCAGTACCGGGACAGGGACGCTAACCTCCTATAATTCACCCCTCCACTTT
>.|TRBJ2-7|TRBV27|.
CASSLFGQTYEQYF
TGTGCCAGCAGTTTATTTGGACAGACCTACGAGCAGTACTTC
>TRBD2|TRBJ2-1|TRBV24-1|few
CATSDPWREDNEQFF
TGTGCCACCAGTGATCCTTGGCGGGAGGACAATGAGCAGTTCTTC
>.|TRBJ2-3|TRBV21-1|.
CASSKVWTSGSTDTQYF
TGTGCCAGCAGCAAAGTGTGGACTAGCGGGAGCACAGATACGCAGTATTTT
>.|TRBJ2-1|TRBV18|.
CASSPRRGREGYYNEQFF
TGTGCCAGCTCACCTCGGAGGGGGAGGGAGGGATACTACAATGAGCAGTTCTTC
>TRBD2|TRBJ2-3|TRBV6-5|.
CASRGGLADTDTQYF
TGTGCCAGCAGGGGGGGACTAGCGGACACAGATACGCAGTATTTT
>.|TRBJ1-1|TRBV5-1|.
CASSFGREGTEAFF
TGCGCCAGCAGCTTCGGCAGGGAGGGCACTGAAGCTTTCTTT
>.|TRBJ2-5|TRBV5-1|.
CASSRGGQETQYF
TGCGCCAGCAGCCGAGGGGGCCAAGAGACCCAGTACTTC
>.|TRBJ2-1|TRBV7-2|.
CASSFSGYNEQFF
TGTGCCAGCAGCTTTAGCGGTTACAATGAGCAGTTCTTC
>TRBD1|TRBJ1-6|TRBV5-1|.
CASSLYETGNSPLHF
TGCGCCAGCAGCTTGTATGAGACAGGGAATTCACCCCTCCACTTT
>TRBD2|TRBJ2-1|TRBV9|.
CASSASSGRGNEQFF
TGTGCCAGCAGCGCCTCTAGCGGGAGGGGGAATGAGCAGTTCTTC
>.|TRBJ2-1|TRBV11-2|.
CASSSGRGPYNEQFF
TGTGCCAGCAGCTCCGGACGCGGGCCATACAATGAGCAGTTCTTC
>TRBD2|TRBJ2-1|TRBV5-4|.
CASSLAGREPYNEQFF
TGTGCCAGCAGCTTGGCCGGGAGGGAGCCGTACAATGAGCAGTTCTTC
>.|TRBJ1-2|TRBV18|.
CASSPRQNYGYTF
TGTGCCAGCTCACCACGGCAGAACTATGGCTACACCTTC
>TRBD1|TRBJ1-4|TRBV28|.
CAVSSGTGAEKLFF
TGTGCCGTTTCCTCCGGGACAGGCGCGGAAAAACTGTTTTTT
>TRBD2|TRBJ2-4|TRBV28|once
CASSPRGLAVHIQYF
TGTGCCAGCAGTCCCCGCGGACTAGCTGTGCACATTCAGTACTTC
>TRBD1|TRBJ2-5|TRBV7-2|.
CASSLAGRGETQYF
TGTGCCAGCAGCTTAGCGGGCAGGGGGGAGACCCAGTACTTC
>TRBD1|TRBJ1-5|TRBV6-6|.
CASQDRVGNQPQHF
TGTGCCAGCCAAGACAGGGTTGGCAATCAGCCCCAGCATTTT
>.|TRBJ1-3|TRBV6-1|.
CASSEAPGPGNTIYF
TGTGCCAGCAGTGAAGCACCAGGGCCTGGAAACACCATATATTTT
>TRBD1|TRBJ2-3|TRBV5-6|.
CASSRRTGEQDTDTQYF
TGTGCCAGCAGTCGAAGGACAGGCGAACAGGACACAGATACGCAGTATTTT
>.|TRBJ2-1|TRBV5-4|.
CASSLVTLSGEQFF
TGTGCCAGCAGCTTGGTGACTTTGTCTGGAGAGCAGTTCTTC
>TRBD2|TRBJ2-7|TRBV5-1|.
CASSLGGGRAYEQYF
TGCGCCAGCAGCTTGGGTGGCGGGAGGGCCTACGAGCAGTACTTC
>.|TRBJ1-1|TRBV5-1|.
CASSLRGGTEAFF
TGCGCCAGCAGCTTGCGGGGGGGCACTGAAGCTTTCTTT
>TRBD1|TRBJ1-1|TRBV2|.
CASSARLTGGSTEAFF
TGTGCCAGCAGTGCCAGACTGACAGGGGGCTCGACTGAAGCTTTCTTT
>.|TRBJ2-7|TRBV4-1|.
CASSQQGGTYEQYF
TGCGCCAGCAGCCAACAAGGGGGTACTTACGAGCAGTACTTC
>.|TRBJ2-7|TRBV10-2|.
CASTQRGGRGSEQYF
TGCGCCAGCACCCAGAGAGGAGGGAGGGGGTCCGAGCAGTACTTC
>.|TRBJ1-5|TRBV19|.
CASSIGRVNQPQHF
TGTGCCAGTAGTATCGGCAGGGTGAATCAGCCCCAGCATTTT
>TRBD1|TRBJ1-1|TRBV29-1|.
CSVRSPGQENTEAFF
TGCAGCGTTCGTTCCCCGGGACAGGAAAACACTGAAGCTTTCTTT
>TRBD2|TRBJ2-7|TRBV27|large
CASSAGTSGLFYEQYF
TGTGCCAGCAGTGCGGGGACTAGCGGGCTTTTTTACGAGCAGTACTTC
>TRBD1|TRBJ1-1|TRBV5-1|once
CASSYTGTGEARTEAFF
TGCGCCAGCAGCTATACCGGGACAGGGGAGGCGCGAACTGAAGCTTTCTTT
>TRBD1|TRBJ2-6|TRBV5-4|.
CTSSLAGQGAGGANVLTF
TGTACCAGCAGCTTGGCGGGACAGGGGGCGGGTGGGGCCAACGTCCTGACTTTC
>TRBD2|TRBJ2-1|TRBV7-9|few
CASSPPAGREYNEQFF
TGTGCCAGCAGCCCCCCTGCCGGGAGGGAATACAATGAGCAGTTCTTC
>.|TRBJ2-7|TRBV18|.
CASSRGNRVPAYEQYF
TGTGCCAGCTCACGAGGTAACCGGGTGCCGGCCTACGAGCAGTACTTC
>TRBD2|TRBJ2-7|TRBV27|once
CASSEGLKEQYF
TGTGCCAGCAGTGAGGGACTAAAGGAGCAGTACTTC
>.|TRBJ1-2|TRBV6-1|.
CASSELGQGYGYTF
TGTGCCAGCAGTGAATTGGGGCAGGGATATGGCTACACCTTC